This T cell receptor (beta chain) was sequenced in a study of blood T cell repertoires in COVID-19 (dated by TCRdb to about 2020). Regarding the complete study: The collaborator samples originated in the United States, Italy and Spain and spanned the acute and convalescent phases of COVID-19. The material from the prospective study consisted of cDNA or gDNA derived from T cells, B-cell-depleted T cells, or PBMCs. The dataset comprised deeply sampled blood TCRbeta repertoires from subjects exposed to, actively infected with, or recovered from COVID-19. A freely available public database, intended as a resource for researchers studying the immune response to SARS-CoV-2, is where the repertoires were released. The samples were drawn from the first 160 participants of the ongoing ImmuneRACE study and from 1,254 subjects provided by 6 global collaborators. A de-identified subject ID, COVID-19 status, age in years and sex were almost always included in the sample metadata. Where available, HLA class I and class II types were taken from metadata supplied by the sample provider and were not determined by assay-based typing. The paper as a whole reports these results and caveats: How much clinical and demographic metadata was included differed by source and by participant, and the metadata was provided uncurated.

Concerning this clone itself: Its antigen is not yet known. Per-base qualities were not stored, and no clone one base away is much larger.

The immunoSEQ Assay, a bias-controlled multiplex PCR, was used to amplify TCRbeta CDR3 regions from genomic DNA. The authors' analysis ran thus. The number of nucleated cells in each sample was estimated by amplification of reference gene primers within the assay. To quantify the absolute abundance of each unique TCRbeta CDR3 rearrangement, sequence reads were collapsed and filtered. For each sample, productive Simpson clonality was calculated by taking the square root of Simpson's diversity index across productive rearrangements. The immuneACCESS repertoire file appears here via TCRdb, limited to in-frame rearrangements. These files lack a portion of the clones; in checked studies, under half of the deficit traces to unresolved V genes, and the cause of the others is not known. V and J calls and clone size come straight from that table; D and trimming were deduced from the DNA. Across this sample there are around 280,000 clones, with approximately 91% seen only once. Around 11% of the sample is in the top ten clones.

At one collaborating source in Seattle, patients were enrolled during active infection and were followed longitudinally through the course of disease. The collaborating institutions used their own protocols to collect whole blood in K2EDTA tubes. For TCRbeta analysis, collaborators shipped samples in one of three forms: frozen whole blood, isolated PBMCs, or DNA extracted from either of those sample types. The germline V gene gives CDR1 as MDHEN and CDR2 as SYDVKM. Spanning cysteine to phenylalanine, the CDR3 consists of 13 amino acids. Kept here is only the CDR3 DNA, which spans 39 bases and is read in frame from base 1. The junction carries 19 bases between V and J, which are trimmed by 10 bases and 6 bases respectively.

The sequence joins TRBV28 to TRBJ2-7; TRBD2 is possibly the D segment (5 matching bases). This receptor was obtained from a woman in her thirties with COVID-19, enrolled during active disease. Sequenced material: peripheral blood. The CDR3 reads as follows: CATRTYSTAEQYF. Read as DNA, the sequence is TGTGCCACTCGGACTTACTCTACTGCCGAGCAGTACTTC.